The 24 T cell receptor beta chains below all came from one sample that was sequenced in a study of cytomegalovirus exposure and HLA in healthy donors. 13 Jbeta primers and 60 Vbeta primers were used for the PCR. Using immunoSEQ multiplex PCR, the repertoire was profiled, and TCRdb retains in-frame clones only, with some absent. The sample shows 95,000 to 110,000 clones, under 80% of them seen only once. The sequenced sample consisted of PBMCs. The receptor set was obtained from a woman aged 40 to 50 in good health and CMV-seropositive.

The chain combines TRBV20-1 with TRBJ2-4, with TRBD2 matching over 7 bases. Germline V lookup: CDR1 DFQATT, CDR2 SNEGSKA (reference sequence). The CDR3 consists of 11 residues. J was trimmed by 6 bases and V by 6 bases; bases with no gene match: 2. CDR3 residues: CSAGRGNIQYF. CDR3 DNA sequence: TGCAGTGCGGGGAGGGGAAACATTCAGTACTTC.

About this clone itself: The junction departs from the called germline gene at one end, perhaps through a read error. Other DNA sequences within the sample encode an identical CDR3. CDR3 nucleotides: TGTGCCTGGAGTGTAGAAGCAGCGGGGACCGGGGAGCTGTTTTTC. It specifies CAWSVEAAGTGELFF. This chain links TRBV30 with TRBJ2-2; 7 nucleotides align to TRBD2. The CDR3 consists of 15 residues. The germline CDR1 and CDR2 sequences are GTSNPN and SVGIG (reference sequence). The full variable domain, rest sourced from reference TRBV30 and TRBJ2-2, is SQTIHQWPATLVQPVGSPLSLECTVEGTSNPNLYWYRQAAGRGLQLLFYSVGIGQISSEVPQNLSASRPQDRQFILSSKKLLLSDSGFYLCAWSVEAAGTGELFFGEGSRLTVL.

This clone was detected a few times. V gene TRBV27 combines with J gene TRBJ2-5; perhaps TRBD1 as D (6 bases). Germline V gene data show CDR1 as MNHEY and CDR2 as SMNVEV (reference sequence). The CDR3 is made up of 13 amino acids. V was trimmed by 5 bases and J by 3 bases, leaving 10 bases between them. The CDR3 loop is CASSPGTKETQYF. The CDR3 DNA follows: TGTGCCAGCAGTCCGGGGACAAAAGAGACCCAGTACTTC.

This clone has a handful of counts. The V gene is TRBV9, the J gene TRBJ2-1; 8 nucleotides align to TRBD2. The CDR3 has 16 amino acids. J lost 4 bases, V lost 5 bases, and 11 bases had no gene match. Germline CDR1 reads SGDLS; CDR2 reads YYNGEE. DNA of the CDR3: TGTGCCAGCAGTCTAACGGGGGGGAGCCTTTACAATGAGCAGTTCTTC. The encoded protein is CASSLTGGSLYNEQFF.

The V gene is TRBV19, the J gene TRBJ1-2; 7 bases are a match to TRBD1. The CDR3 runs 14 residues. With V trimmed by 4 bases and J by 4 bases, 6 bases remained unmatched. Germline lookup yields CDR1 LNHDA and CDR2 SQIVND (reference sequence). The CDR3 DNA reads TGTGCCAGTAGTACGGGACAGCGAGCCTATGGCTACACCTTC. Amino acid sequence: CASSTGQRAYGYTF.

The chain uses TRBV9 and TRBJ2-7; 10 bases align to TRBD2. V lost 5 bases, J lost 5 bases, and 4 bases stayed unmatched. The V gene's germline CDR1 is SGDLS and CDR2 YYNGEE. This CDR3 contains 13 residues. The CDR3 is CASSRLAGDEQYF. The CDR3 region has the DNA TGTGCCAGCAGTCGGCTAGCGGGGGACGAGCAGTACTTC.

The genes are TRBV19 and TRBJ2-2; a possible D gene is TRBD1 (6 bases). There are 14 residues in the CDR3. Germline V CDR1 and CDR2: LNHDA, SQIVND (reference sequence). Trimming stripped 10 bases from V and 0 bases from J, with 12 bases between. CDR3 sequence reads: CATEDRANTGELFF. Here the CDR3 DNA reads TGTGCCACTGAGGACAGAGCGAACACCGGGGAGCTGTTTTTT. Full variable domain (outside the CDR3, taken from reference TRBV19 and TRBJ2-2): DGGITQSPKYLFRKEGQNVTLSCEQNLNHDAMYWYRQDPGQGLRLIYYSQIVNDFQKGDIAEGYSVSREKKESFPLTVTSAQKNPTAFYLCATEDRANTGELFFGEGSRLTVL.

The chain carries TRBV5-4 and TRBJ1-2, with TRBD1 matching over 8 bases. Unmatched junction bases numbered 8, after V lost 0 bases and J lost 4 bases. The germline gives CDR1 SGHNT, CDR2 YYREEE (reference sequence). CDR3 length equals 16 residues. Here the CDR3 DNA reads TGTGCCAGCAGCTTGGCCCAGGGGGCGCTTAGCTATGGCTACACCTTC. This gives the protein CASSLAQGALSYGYTF. Filled out from reference TRBV5-4 and TRBJ1-2, the complete variable domain reads ETGVTQSPTHLIKTRGQQVTLRCSSQSGHNTVSWYQQALGQGPQFIFQYYREEENGRGNFPPRFSGLQFPNYSSELNVNALELDDSALYLCASSLAQGALSYGYTFGSGTRLTVV.

V is TRBV20-1 and J is TRBJ2-1; a weak D match, TRBD2 (6 bases). The CDR3 is 11 amino acids. The V end was cut by 6 bases, the J end by 5 bases, with 8 bases between. CDR1 is DFQATT, CDR2 SNEGSKA, per germline (reference sequence). Written as DNA, the CDR3 is TGCAGTGCCCGGAGGGACAATGAGCAGTTCTTC. It yields the protein CSARRDNEQFF.

The count of this clone is one. This same CDR3 is encoded by further DNA sequences in the sample. This sequence joins TRBV2 and TRBJ1-5, with D perhaps matching TRBD1 (5 bases). Per the germline V gene, CDR1 is SNHLY and CDR2 is FYNNEI. This CDR3 is 14 amino acids long. The germline V and J ends were trimmed by 6 bases and 2 bases, with 11 bases remaining between them. The CDR3 region is CASRGTGGNQPQHF. CDR3 DNA sequence: TGTGCCAGCAGGGGAACAGGCGGCAATCAGCCCCAGCATTTT. The complete variable domain, with remaining parts taken from reference TRBV2 and TRBJ1-5, reads EPEVTQTPSHQVTQMGQEVILRCVPISNHLYFYWYRQILGQKVEFLVSFYNNEISEKSEIFDDQFSVERPDGSNFTLKIRSTKLEDSAMYFCASRGTGGNQPQHFGDGTRLSIL.

The chain couples TRBV10-3 to TRBJ2-7, with 9 bases aligning to TRBD1. V gave up 10 bases and J gave up 3 bases; unmatched junction bases: 10. The germline CDR1 and CDR2 sequences are ENHRY and SYGVKD. The CDR3 is made up of 14 amino acids. For the CDR3, the DNA is TGTGCCAGCCTACCGGGACAGGGAAGCTACGAGCAGTACTTC. Translation: CASLPGQGSYEQYF.

J is TRBJ2-3 and V is TRBV10-1; 8 bases agree with TRBD2. Germline V gene data show CDR1 as WNHNN and CDR2 as SYGVQD (reference sequence). This CDR3 is 14 amino acids long. V shed 10 bases, J shed 4 bases, and the junction held 10 bases outside the gene matches. CDR3 sequence reads: CATSTGTSADTQYF. CDR3 DNA sequence: TGCGCCACATCAACCGGGACTAGTGCAGATACGCAGTATTTT.

The V and J genes are TRBV25-1 and TRBJ2-7; D ambiguous. V was shortened by 6 bases and J by 2 bases, with 5 bases between the two germline ends. CDR1 and CDR2 (germline): MGHDK, SYGVNS. The CDR3 spans 11 residues. CDR3 DNA: TGTGCCAGCAGAGAGACCTACGAGCAGTACTTC. Translating gives CASRETYEQYF.

The chain recombines TRBV30 with TRBJ2-5; D is unclear. The V end lost 0 bases, the J end lost 3 bases, and 8 bases lay between the germline ends. Germline-derived CDR1 and CDR2 are GTSNPN and SVGIG (reference sequence). CDR3 size: 13 residues. The CDR3 is CAWSVLVKETQYF. The CDR3 nucleotides are TGTGCCTGGAGTGTACTGGTGAAAGAGACCCAGTACTTC.

The rearrangement uses TRBV2 and TRBJ2-1, with TRBD2 matching 11 bases. V was pared by 2 bases and J by 10 bases, with 7 bases of the junction left unmatched. CDR3 length equals 15 residues. Germline V gene sequence: CDR1 SNHLY, CDR2 FYNNEI. CDR3: CASSELGTSGLEQFF. CDR3 DNA sequence: TGTGCCAGCAGTGAATTGGGGACTAGCGGCCTAGAGCAGTTCTTC.

This clone was counted only a few times. The chain joins TRBV30 to TRBJ1-2; 9 bases match TRBD1. In germline, CDR1 is GTSNPN, CDR2 SVGIG (reference sequence). With V trimmed by 7 bases and J by 4 bases, 1 base remained unmatched. The CDR3 sequence is 11 residues long. CDR3 bases: TGTGCCTCGGACAGGGGCTATGGCTACACCTTC. Protein sequence: CASDRGYGYTF. The full variable domain, in which reference TRBV30 and TRBJ1-2 provide the parts outside the CDR3, is SQTIHQWPATLVQPVGSPLSLECTVEGTSNPNLYWYRQAAGRGLQLLFYSVGIGQISSEVPQNLSASRPQDRQFILSSKKLLLSDSGFYLCASDRGYGYTFGSGTRLTVV.

The chain is built from TRBV7-9 and TRBJ2-1; 10 bases agree with TRBD2. CDR3 size: 15 residues. The V gene end was trimmed by 1 base and the J gene end by 9 bases; junction bases not matched to a gene: 6. Germline CDR1 and CDR2: SEHNR and FQNEAQ (reference sequence). The CDR3 coding sequence is TGTGCCAGCAGCTTAGTTGAGCGGGGGGGCCGTGAGCAGTTCTTC. The encoded protein is CASSLVERGGREQFF.

In its sample, this clone was seen a few times. The CDR3 DNA is TGTGCCAGCACCGTAGTGGACAGGGAGAACACTGAAGCTTTCTTT. This sequence encodes CASTVVDRENTEAFF. The genes are TRBV4-2 and TRBJ1-1, with 8 nucleotides matching TRBD1. The CDR3 has 15 residues. Per the germline V gene, CDR1 is LGHNA and CDR2 is YNFKEQ. V shed 7 bases, J shed 1 base, and the junction held 8 bases outside the gene matches.

The CDR3 region has the DNA TGTGCCAGCAGTGGGGGGGGCAGGAGGAACTATGGCTACACCTTC. This sequence encodes CASSGGGRRNYGYTF. The chain uses TRBV6-1 and TRBJ1-2, with D perhaps TRBD1 (6 bases). Germline V gives CDR1 MNHNS, CDR2 SASEGT. The CDR3 covers 15 residues. V lost 4 bases and J lost 2, with 14 bases in between.

Comment on this clone: This same CDR3 is encoded by further DNA sequences in the sample. The rearrangement links TRBV5-1 to TRBJ1-1; 8 nucleotides match TRBD1. The germline V gene encodes CDR1 SGHRS and CDR2 YFSETQ. The ends lost 4 bases at V and 1 base at J; junction bases unmatched: 3. CDR3 length: 14 residues. DNA of the CDR3: TGCGCCAGCAGCGCCACAGGGGGGAACACTGAAGCTTTCTTT. This codes for CASSATGGNTEAFF. Supplemented by reference TRBV5-1 and TRBJ1-1, the full variable domain reads KAGVTQTPRYLIKTRGQQVTLSCSPISGHRSVSWYQQTPGQGLQFLFEYFSETQRNKGNFPGRFSGRQFSNSRSEMNVSTLELGDSALYLCASSATGGNTEAFFGQGTRLTVV.

V usage is TRBV18 and J usage is TRBJ2-7, with TRBD2 matching over 9 bases. The CDR3 has 15 amino acids. The V segment lost 6 bases and the J segment 2 bases; nucleotides outside the gene matches: 8. Looked up from germline, CDR1 is KGHSH and CDR2 is LQKENI. The CDR3 here is CASSPGTSLPYEQYF. Written as DNA, the CDR3 is TGTGCCAGCTCCCCTGGGACTAGCCTCCCCTACGAGCAGTACTTC.

V and J are TRBV30 and TRBJ1-2; 9 bases match TRBD1. Germline V gene data show CDR1 as GTSNPN and CDR2 as SVGIG (reference sequence). V trimming: 6 bases; J trimming: 10 bases; junction bases outside the gene matches: 12. The CDR3 has 13 amino acids. The CDR3 protein is CACYTNRGLDYTF. CDR3 nucleotide sequence: TGTGCCTGTTATACGAACAGGGGGCTAGACTACACCTTC. The complete variable domain, with remaining parts taken from reference TRBV30 and TRBJ1-2, reads SQTIHQWPATLVQPVGSPLSLECTVEGTSNPNLYWYRQAAGRGLQLLFYSVGIGQISSEVPQNLSASRPQDRQFILSSKKLLLSDSGFYLCACYTNRGLDYTFGSGTRLTVV.

V gene TRBV6-5 combines with J gene TRBJ1-2, with 8 bases fitting TRBD1. V was pared by 2 bases and J by 7 bases, with 6 bases of the junction left unmatched. Germline V CDR1 and CDR2: MNHEY, SVGAGI. CDR3 size: 14 residues. Written as DNA, the CDR3 is TGTGCCAGCAGTTACCTCGGACAGGGCTCTGGCTACACCTTC. This gives the protein CASSYLGQGSGYTF.

The chain recombines TRBV4-3 with TRBJ1-2, with D unresolved. Germline V CDR1 and CDR2: LGHNA, YSLEER. The V end lost 0 bases, the J end lost 4 bases, and 6 bases lay between the germline ends. The CDR3 has 13 residues. CDR3 sequence reads: CASSQDLSYGYTF. In DNA form, the CDR3 reads TGCGCCAGCAGCCAAGATCTTAGCTATGGCTACACCTTC.